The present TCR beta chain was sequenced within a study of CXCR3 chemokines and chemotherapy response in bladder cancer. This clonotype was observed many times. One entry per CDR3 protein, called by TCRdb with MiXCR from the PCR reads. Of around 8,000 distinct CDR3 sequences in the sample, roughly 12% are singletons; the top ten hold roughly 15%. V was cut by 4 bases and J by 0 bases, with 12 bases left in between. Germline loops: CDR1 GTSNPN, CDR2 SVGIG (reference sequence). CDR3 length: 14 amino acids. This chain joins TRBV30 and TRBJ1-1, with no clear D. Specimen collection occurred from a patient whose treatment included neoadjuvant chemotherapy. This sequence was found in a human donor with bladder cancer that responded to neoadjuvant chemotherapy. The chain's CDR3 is CAWNLGQLNTEAFF. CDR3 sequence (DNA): TGTGCCTGGAATCTAGGGCAGTTGAACACTGAAGCTTTCTTT.